This T cell receptor (beta chain) was sequenced during a study of T cell responses to AZD1222 COVID-19 vaccine. This table comes from immunoSEQ multiplex PCR, and its TCRdb copy is limited to in-frame clones, with some not included. The table records 130,000 to 150,000 clones, roughly 92% of them present only once. This clonotype was obtained from an adult in good health. The specimen comprised peripheral blood, sampled on day 0 of AZD1222 vaccination.

The CDR3 DNA reads as TGTGCCAGCAGTTTTTCCGGACTTAATACGCAGTATTTT. Residues: CASSFSGLNTQYF. The chain links TRBV27 to TRBJ2-3, with a weak D call TRBD2 (5 bases). From germline, CDR1 is MNHEY and CDR2 SMNVEV (reference sequence). V was cut by 3 bases and J by 7 bases, with 11 bases left in between. The CDR3 is 13 residues long.